The clone carrying this TCR beta chain was seen a handful of times. What it binds is not known. The data originate from a study of response to subunit inactivated influenza vaccine. Via MiXCR, TCRdb re-called the RT-PCR reads, giving one row per CDR3 protein. The table records hundreds of thousands of distinct CDR3 sequences, about 14% of them present only once. The V and J ends lost 5 bases and 3 bases respectively, with 9 bases between them. CDR3 size: 13 residues. Germline CDR1 reads SGHRS; CDR2 reads YFSETQ. Overall study results and limits: A suggestion made by the authors is that each seasonal influenza vaccination recruits few new T cells.

The TCR originated in a man aged 50 to 60 who received an inactivated influenza vaccine. J is TRBJ1-5 and V is TRBV5-1; D is possibly TRBD1 (6 bases). Specimen: PBMCs from blood, collected around 14 days before vaccination. DNA for the CDR3: TGCGCCAGCAGACAGGGAAACAATCAGCCCCAGCATTTT. This translates into CASRQGNNQPQHF.